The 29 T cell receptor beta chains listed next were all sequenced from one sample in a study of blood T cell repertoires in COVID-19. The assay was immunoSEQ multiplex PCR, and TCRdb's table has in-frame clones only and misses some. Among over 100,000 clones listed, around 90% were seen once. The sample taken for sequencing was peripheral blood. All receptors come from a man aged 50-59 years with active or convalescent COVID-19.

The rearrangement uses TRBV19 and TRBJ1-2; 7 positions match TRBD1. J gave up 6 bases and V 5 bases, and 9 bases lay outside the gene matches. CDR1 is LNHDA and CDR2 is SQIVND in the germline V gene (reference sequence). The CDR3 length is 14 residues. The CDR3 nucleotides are TGTGCCAGTAGTGGAACAGGGGCGGCGGATGGCTACACCTTC. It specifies CASSGTGAADGYTF.

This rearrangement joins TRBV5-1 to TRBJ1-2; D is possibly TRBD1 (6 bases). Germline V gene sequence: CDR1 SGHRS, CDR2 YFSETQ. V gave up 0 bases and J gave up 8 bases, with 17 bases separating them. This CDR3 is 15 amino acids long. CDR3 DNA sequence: TGCGCCAGCAGCTTGGGGGACATCCTATCTGGGGGCTACACCTTC. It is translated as CASSLGDILSGGYTF.

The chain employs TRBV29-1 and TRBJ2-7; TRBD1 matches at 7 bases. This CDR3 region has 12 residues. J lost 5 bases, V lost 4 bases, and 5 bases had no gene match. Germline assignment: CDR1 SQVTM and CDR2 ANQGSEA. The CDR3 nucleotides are TGCAGCGTTGTCGAGGGGGCGAACGAGCAGTACGTC. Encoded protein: CSVVEGANEQYV.

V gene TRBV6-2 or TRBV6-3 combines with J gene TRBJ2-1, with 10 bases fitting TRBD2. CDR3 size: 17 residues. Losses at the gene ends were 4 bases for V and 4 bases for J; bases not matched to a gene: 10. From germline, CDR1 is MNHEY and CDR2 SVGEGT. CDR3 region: CASSWGVAGGAYNEQFF. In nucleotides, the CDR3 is TGTGCCAGCAGTTGGGGGGTAGCGGGGGGTGCATACAATGAGCAGTTCTTC.

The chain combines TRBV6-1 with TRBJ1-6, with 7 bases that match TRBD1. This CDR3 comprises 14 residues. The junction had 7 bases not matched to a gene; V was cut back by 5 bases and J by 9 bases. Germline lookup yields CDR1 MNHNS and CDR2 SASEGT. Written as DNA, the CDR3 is TGTGCCAGCAGTTATACAGGGGTAAGTTCACCCCTCCACTTT. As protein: CASSYTGVSSPLHF.

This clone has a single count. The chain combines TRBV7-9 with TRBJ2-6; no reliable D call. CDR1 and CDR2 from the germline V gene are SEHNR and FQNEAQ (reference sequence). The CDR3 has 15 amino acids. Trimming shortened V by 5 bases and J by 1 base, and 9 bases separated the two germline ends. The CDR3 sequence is CASSNFESGANVLTF. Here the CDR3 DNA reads TGTGCCAGCAGCAACTTTGAATCTGGGGCCAACGTCCTGACTTTC.

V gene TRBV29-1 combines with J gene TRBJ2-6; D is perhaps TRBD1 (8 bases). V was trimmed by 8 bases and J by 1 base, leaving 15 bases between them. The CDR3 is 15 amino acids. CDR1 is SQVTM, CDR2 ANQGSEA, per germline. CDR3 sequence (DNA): TGCAGCACCCAACAGGGGGGGTCTGGGGCCAACGTCCTGACTTTC. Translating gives CSTQQGGSGANVLTF.

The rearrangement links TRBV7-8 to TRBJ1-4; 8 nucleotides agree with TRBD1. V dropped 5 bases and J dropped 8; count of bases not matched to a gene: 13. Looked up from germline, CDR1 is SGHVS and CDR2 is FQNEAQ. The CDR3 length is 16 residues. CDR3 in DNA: TGTGCCAGCAGCCTAGGACAGGGAGAACGAGGAGAAAAACTGTTTTTT. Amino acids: CASSLGQGERGEKLFF.

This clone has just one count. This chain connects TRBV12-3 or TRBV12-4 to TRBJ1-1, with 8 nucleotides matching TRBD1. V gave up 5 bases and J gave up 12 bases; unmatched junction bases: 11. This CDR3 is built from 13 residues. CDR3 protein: CASSPRLTGVSFF. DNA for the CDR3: TGTGCCAGCAGTCCAAGGCTGACAGGGGTTTCTTTCTTT.

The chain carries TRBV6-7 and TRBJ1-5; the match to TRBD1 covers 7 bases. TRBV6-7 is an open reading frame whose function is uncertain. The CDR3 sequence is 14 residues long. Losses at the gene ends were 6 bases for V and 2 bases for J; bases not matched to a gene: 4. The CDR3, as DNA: TGTGCCAGCAGCCAAACAGGGGGCAATCAGCCCCAGCATTTT. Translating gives CASSQTGGNQPQHF.

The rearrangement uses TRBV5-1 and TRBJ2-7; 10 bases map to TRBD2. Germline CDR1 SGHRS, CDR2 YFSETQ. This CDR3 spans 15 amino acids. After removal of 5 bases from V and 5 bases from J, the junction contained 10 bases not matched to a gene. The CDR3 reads CASSPTSGVRNEQYF. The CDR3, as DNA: TGCGCCAGCAGTCCAACTAGCGGGGTTCGGAACGAGCAGTACTTC.

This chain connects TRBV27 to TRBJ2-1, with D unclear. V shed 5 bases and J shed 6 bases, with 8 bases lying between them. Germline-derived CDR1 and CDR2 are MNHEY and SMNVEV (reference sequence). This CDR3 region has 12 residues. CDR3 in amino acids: CASSPLRNEQFF. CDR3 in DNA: TGTGCCAGCAGTCCTCTTCGCAATGAGCAGTTCTTC.

CDR3 sequence: CASSTLDTNNSPLHF. The DNA of the CDR3 is TGTGCCAGCAGTACACTGGACACTAATAATTCACCCCTCCACTTT. The V gene is TRBV6-5, the J gene TRBJ1-6; weak D call: TRBD1 (5 bases). Germline V lookup: CDR1 MNHEY, CDR2 SVGAGI. The germline V and J ends were trimmed by 5 bases and 5 bases, with 13 bases remaining between them. The CDR3 is made up of 15 amino acids.

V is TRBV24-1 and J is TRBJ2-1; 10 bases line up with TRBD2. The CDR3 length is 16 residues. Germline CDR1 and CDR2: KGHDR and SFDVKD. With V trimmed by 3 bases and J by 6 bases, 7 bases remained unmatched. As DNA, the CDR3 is TGTGCCACCAGTGATCGGAGCGGGGGGGGGCCCAATGAGCAGTTCTTC. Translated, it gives CATSDRSGGGPNEQFF.

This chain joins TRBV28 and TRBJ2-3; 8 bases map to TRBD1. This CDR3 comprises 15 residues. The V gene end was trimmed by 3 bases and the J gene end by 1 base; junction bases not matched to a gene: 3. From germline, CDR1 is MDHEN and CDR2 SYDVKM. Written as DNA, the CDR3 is TGTGCCAGCAGTTTTCCGACAGGGGGCACAGATACGCAGTATTTT. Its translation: CASSFPTGGTDTQYF.

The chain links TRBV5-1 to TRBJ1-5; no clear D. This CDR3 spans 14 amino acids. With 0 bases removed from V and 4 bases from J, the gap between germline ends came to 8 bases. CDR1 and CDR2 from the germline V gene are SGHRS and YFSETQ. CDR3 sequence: CASSLGQDNQPQHF. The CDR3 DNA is TGCGCCAGCAGCTTGGGGCAGGATAATCAGCCCCAGCATTTT. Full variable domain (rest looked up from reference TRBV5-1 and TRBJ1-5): KAGVTQTPRYLIKTRGQQVTLSCSPISGHRSVSWYQQTPGQGLQFLFEYFSETQRNKGNFPGRFSGRQFSNSRSEMNVSTLELGDSALYLCASSLGQDNQPQHFGDGTRLSIL.

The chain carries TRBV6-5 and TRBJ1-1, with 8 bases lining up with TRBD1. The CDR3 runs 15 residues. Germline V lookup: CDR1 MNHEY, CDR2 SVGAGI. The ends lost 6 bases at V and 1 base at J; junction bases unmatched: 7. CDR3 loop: CASRTRQGTNTEAFF. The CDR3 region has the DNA TGTGCCAGCAGGACCCGACAGGGGACGAACACTGAAGCTTTCTTT.

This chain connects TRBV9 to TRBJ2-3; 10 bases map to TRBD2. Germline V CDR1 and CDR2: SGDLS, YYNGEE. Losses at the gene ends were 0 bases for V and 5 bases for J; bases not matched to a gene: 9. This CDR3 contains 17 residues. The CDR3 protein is CASSVAPPAGGQDTQYF. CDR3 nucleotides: TGTGCCAGCAGCGTAGCACCCCCAGCGGGGGGGCAAGATACGCAGTATTTT.

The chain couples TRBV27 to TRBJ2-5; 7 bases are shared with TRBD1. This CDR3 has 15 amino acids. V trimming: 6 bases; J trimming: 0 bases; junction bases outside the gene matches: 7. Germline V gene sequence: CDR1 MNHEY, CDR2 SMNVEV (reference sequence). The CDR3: CASRTGTAYQETQYF. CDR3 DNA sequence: TGTGCCAGCAGAACCGGGACAGCTTACCAAGAGACCCAGTACTTC.

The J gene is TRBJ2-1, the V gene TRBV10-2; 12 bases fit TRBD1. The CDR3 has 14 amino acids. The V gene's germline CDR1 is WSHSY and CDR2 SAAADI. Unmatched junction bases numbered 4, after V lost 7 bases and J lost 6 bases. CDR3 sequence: CASIPGQGANEQFF. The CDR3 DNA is TGCGCCAGCATACCGGGACAGGGGGCCAATGAGCAGTTCTTC.

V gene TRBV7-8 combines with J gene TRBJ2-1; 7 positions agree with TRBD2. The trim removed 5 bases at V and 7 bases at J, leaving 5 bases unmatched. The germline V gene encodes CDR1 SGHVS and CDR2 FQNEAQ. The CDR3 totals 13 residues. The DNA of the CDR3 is TGTGCCAGCAGCCCGGGGAGGGTTAATGAGCAGTTCTTC. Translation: CASSPGRVNEQFF.

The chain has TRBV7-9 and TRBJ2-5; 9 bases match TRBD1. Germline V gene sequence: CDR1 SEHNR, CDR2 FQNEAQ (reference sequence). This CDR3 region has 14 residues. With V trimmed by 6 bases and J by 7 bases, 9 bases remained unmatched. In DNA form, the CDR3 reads TGTGCCAGCAGGGGACAGGGCGCCCCAGGGACCCAGTACTTC. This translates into CASRGQGAPGTQYF.

The CDR3 sequence is CASRGGPSTDTQYF. Written as DNA, the CDR3 is TGTGCCAGCAGAGGGGGACCCAGCACAGATACGCAGTATTTT. This chain connects TRBV2 to TRBJ2-3; D is possibly TRBD1 (6 bases). Between the trimmed V and J ends, which lost 6 bases and 0 bases, there was a span of 10 bases. This CDR3 comprises 14 residues. The germline gives CDR1 SNHLY, CDR2 FYNNEI. The entire variable domain, with the rest obtained from reference TRBV2 and TRBJ2-3, is as follows: EPEVTQTPSHQVTQMGQEVILRCVPISNHLYFYWYRQILGQKVEFLVSFYNNEISEKSEIFDDQFSVERPDGSNFTLKIRSTKLEDSAMYFCASRGGPSTDTQYFGPGTRLTVL.

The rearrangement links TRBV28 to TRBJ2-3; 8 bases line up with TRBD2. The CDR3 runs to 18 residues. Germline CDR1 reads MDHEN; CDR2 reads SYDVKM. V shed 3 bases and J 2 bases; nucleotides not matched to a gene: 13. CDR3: CASSFRSGEPRPTDTQYF. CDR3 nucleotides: TGTGCCAGCAGTTTTCGTAGCGGGGAGCCCCGACCCACAGATACGCAGTATTTT.

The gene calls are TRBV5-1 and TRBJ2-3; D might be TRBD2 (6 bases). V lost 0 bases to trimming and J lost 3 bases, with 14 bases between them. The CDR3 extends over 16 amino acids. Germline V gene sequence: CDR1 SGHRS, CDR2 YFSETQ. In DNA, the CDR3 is TGCGCCAGCAGCTTGGGATCGTCCGGGGGAACAGATACGCAGTATTTT. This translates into CASSLGSSGGTDTQYF.

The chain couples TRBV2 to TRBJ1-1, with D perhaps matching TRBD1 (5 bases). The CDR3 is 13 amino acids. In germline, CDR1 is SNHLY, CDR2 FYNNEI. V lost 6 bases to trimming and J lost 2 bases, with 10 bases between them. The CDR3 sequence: CASRPDTNTEAFF. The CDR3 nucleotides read TGTGCCAGCAGGCCGGACACAAACACTGAAGCTTTCTTT. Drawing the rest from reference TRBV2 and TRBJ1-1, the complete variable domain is EPEVTQTPSHQVTQMGQEVILRCVPISNHLYFYWYRQILGQKVEFLVSFYNNEISEKSEIFDDQFSVERPDGSNFTLKIRSTKLEDSAMYFCASRPDTNTEAFFGQGTRLTVV.

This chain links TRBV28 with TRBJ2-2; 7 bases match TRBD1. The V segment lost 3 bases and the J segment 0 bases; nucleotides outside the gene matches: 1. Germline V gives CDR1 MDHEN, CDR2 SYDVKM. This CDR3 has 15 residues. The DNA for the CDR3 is TGTGCCAGCAGTTTCCAGGGGGCGAACACCGGGGAGCTGTTTTTT. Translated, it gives CASSFQGANTGELFF.

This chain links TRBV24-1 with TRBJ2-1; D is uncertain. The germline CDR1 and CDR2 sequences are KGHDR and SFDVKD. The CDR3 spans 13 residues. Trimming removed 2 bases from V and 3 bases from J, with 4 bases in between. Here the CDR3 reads CATSDSGYNEQFF. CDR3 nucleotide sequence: TGTGCCACCAGTGATTCCGGCTACAATGAGCAGTTCTTC.

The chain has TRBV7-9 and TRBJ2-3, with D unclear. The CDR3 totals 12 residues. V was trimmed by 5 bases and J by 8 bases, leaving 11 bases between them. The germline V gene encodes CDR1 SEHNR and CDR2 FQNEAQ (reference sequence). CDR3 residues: CASSPETGTQYF. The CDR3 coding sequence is TGTGCCAGCAGCCCCGAAACGGGTACGCAGTATTTT.